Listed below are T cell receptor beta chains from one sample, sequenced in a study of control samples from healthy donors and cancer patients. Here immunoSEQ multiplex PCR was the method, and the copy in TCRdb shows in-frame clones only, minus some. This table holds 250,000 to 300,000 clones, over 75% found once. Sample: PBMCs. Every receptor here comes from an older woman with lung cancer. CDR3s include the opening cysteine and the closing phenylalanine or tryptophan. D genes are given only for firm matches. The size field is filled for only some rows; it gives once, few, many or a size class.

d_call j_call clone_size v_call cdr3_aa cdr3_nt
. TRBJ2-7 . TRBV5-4 CASSLNEYEQYF TGTGCCAGCAGCTTGAACGAATACGAGCAGTACTTC
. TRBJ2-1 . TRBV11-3 CASSPGRSSYNEQFF TGTGCCAGCAGCCCTGGGCGAAGCTCCTACAATGAGCAGTTCTTC
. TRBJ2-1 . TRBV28 CASSLRVWDNEQFF TGTGCCAGCAGTTTAAGAGTTTGGGACAATGAGCAGTTCTTC
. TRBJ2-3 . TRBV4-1 CASSPESGSYTDTQYF TGCGCCAGCAGCCCCGAAAGCGGGTCATACACAGATACGCAGTATTTT
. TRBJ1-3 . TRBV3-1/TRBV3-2 CASSTGPSSGNTIYF TGTGCCAGCTCAACGGGACCGAGCTCTGGAAACACCATATATTTT
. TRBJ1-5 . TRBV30 CAWSVTSNQPQHF TGTGCCTGGAGTGTAACAAGCAATCAGCCCCAGCATTTT
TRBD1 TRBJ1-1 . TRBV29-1 CSVVRDSLMNTEAFF TGCAGCGTTGTCAGGGACAGTCTTATGAACACTGAAGCTTTCTTT
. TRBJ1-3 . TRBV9 CASSKDGRSGNTIYF TGTGCCAGCAGCAAGGACGGGCGCTCTGGAAACACCATATATTTT
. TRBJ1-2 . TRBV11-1 CASSLAGDPGYTF TGTGCCAGCAGCTTAGCGGGGGACCCCGGCTACACCTTC
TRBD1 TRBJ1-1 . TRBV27 CARDRDTEAFF TGTGCCAGAGACAGGGACACTGAAGCTTTCTTT
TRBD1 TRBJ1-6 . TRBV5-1 CASSLGPPGQGSPLHF TGCGCCAGCAGCTTGGGGCCCCCGGGACAGGGTTCACCCCTCCACTTT
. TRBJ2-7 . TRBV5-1 CASSLEADYSYEQYF TGCGCCAGCAGTTTAGAAGCCGACTACTCATACGAGCAGTACTTC
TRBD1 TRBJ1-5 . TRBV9 CASSVGLGQGTEPQHF TGTGCCAGCAGCGTAGGCCTGGGACAGGGAACAGAGCCCCAGCATTTT
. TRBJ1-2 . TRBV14 CASSQMGGAVGYTF TGTGCCAGCAGCCAAATGGGGGGGGCCGTTGGCTACACCTTC
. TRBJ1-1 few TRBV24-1 CATRFGNTEAFF TGTGCCACCAGGTTTGGGAACACTGAAGCTTTCTTT
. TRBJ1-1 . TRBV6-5 CASRDGWGTEAFF TGTGCTAGCAGGGACGGGTGGGGCACTGAAGCTTTCTTT
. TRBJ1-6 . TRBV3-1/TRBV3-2 CASSQAGGYNSPLHF TGTGCCAGCAGCCAAGCGGGGGGGTACAATTCACCCCTCCACTTT
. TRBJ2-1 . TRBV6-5 CASSYRDGLYNEQFF TGTGCCAGCAGTTACCGGGACGGACTTTACAATGAGCAGTTCTTC
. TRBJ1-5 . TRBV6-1 CASSGRQASISWDQPQHF TGTGCCAGCAGTGGGAGACAGGCTTCGATCTCGTGGGATCAGCCCCAGCATTTT
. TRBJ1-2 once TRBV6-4 CASTPEGGVYGYTF TGTGCCAGCACCCCAGAGGGGGGGGTCTATGGCTACACCTTC
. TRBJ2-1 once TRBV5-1 CASSPTEPSSYNEQFF TGCGCCAGCAGCCCCACCGAACCTAGCTCCTACAATGAGCAGTTCTTC
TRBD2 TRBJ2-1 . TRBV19 CASKTSGRPYNEQFF TGTGCCAGTAAGACTAGCGGGAGACCCTACAATGAGCAGTTCTTC
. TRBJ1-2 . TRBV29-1 CSVRSVHRDGYTF TGCAGCGTCCGGAGCGTTCACAGGGATGGCTACACCTTC
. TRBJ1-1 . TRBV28 CASTLGRGGNTEAFF TGTGCCAGCACCTTGGGGAGGGGAGGGAACACTGAAGCTTTCTTT
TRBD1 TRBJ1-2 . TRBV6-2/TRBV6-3 CASSYGDRANYGYTF TGTGCCAGCAGTTACGGGGACAGGGCTAACTATGGCTACACCTTC
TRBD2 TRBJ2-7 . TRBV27 CASSLRGLAGGPSYEQYF TGTGCCAGCAGTCTACGGGGACTAGCGGGAGGGCCCTCCTACGAGCAGTACTTC
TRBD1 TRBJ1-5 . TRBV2 CASGSQGGGQPQHF TGTGCCAGTGGATCCCAGGGGGGAGGTCAGCCCCAGCATTTT
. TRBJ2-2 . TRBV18 CASSPPMMTGELFF TGTGCCAGCTCACCACCGATGATGACCGGGGAGCTGTTTTTT
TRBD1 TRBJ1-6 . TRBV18 CASSPTGGDSPLHF TGTGCCAGCTCACCTACAGGGGGCGATTCACCCCTCCACTTT
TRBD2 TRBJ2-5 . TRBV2 CASSEIAGTQETQYF TGTGCCAGCAGTGAGATAGCGGGGACCCAAGAGACCCAGTACTTC
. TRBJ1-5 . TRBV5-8 CASSLGGGQPQHF TGTGCCAGCAGCCTCGGGGGGGGTCAGCCCCAGCATTTT
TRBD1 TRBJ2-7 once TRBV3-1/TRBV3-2 CASSQTGTGVYEQYF TGTGCCAGCAGCCAGACCGGGACAGGGGTGTACGAGCAGTACTTC
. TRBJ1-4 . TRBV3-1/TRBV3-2 CASSPGPKKLFF TGTGCCAGCAGCCCGGGACCTAAAAAACTGTTTTTT
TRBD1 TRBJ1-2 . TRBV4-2 CASSGGQSYGYTF TGTGCCAGCAGCGGGGGACAGAGCTATGGCTACACCTTC
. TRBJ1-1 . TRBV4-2 CASSQEWWANTEAFF TGTGCCAGCAGCCAAGAATGGTGGGCGAACACTGAAGCTTTCTTT
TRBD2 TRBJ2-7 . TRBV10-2 CASTSRTSGSHEQYF TGCGCCAGCACCTCAAGGACTAGCGGGAGCCACGAGCAGTACTTC
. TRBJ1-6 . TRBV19 CASTDTYNSPLHF TGTGCCAGTACCGACACCTATAATTCACCCCTCCACTTT
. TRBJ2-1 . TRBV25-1 CASSESMGRDEQFF TGTGCCAGCAGTGAATCCATGGGGCGAGACGAGCAGTTCTTC
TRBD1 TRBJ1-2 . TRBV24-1 CATSDPGDRLVGYTF TGTGCCACCAGTGACCCCGGGGACAGACTTGTTGGCTACACCTTC
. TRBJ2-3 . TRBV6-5 CASSQIFTSTDTQYF TGTGCCAGCAGTCAGATCTTTACTAGCACAGATACGCAGTATTTT
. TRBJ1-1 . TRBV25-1 CASSSSKISLTEAFF TGTGCCAGCAGTTCCTCCAAAATTAGTTTAACTGAAGCTTTCTTT
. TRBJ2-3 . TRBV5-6 CASRKQGREGTQYF TGTGCCAGCAGGAAACAGGGGAGGGAGGGTACGCAGTATTTT
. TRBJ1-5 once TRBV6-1 CASSELVGSNQPQHF TGTGCCAGCAGTGAATTGGTGGGTAGCAATCAGCCCCAGCATTTT
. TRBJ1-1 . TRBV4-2 CASSQVYENTEAFF TGTGCCAGCAGCCAAGTATACGAGAACACTGAAGCTTTCTTT
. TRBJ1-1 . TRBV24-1 CATSEGRDNTEAFF TGTGCCACCAGTGAAGGCAGGGACAACACTGAAGCTTTCTTT
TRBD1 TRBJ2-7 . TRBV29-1 CSASKDRDSLEQYF TGCAGCGCATCCAAGGACAGGGACTCTCTCGAGCAGTACTTC
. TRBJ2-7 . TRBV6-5 CASSYSSAYGYEQYF TGTGCCAGCAGTTACTCGTCGGCATACGGCTACGAGCAGTACTTC
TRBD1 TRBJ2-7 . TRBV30 CAFSGGSYEQYF TGTGCCTTCTCAGGGGGCAGCTACGAGCAGTACTTC
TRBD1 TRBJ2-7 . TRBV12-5 CASATGQTSSYEQYF TGTGCTAGTGCCACGGGACAGACGAGCTCCTACGAGCAGTACTTC
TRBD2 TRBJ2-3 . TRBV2 CASSAWREARTDTQYF TGTGCCAGCAGTGCCTGGCGGGAGGCCCGCACAGATACGCAGTATTTT
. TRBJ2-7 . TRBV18 CASSPGDPLDEQYF TGTGCCAGCTCACCGGGGGATCCTTTAGACGAGCAGTACTTC
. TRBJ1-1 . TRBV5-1 CASSLDPGVSGRTFF TGCGCCAGCAGCTTGGATCCGGGGGTGAGTGGGCGTACTTTCTTT
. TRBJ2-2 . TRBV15 CATSRESGEQGWTGELFF TGTGCCACCAGCAGAGAATCTGGGGAACAGGGTTGGACCGGGGAGCTGTTTTTT
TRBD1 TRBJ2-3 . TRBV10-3 CAISWDRSTDTQYF TGTGCCATCAGTTGGGACAGGAGCACAGATACGCAGTATTTT
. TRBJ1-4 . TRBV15 CATSRTPGVQEKLFF TGTGCCACCAGCAGAACCCCGGGGGTTCAGGAAAAACTGTTTTTT
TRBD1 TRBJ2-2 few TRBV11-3 CASSFQGAAGELFF TGTGCCAGCAGCTTCCAGGGGGCCGCCGGGGAGCTGTTTTTT
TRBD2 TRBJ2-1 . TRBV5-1 CASKRESAYNEQFF TGCGCCAGCAAGCGGGAGTCGGCCTACAATGAGCAGTTCTTC
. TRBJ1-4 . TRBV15 CATSRDSTDEKLFF TGTGCCACCAGCAGAGATAGTACAGATGAAAAACTGTTTTTT
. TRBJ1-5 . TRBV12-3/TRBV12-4 CASSGSLNQPQHF TGTGCCAGCAGCGGGTCACTAAATCAGCCCCAGCATTTT
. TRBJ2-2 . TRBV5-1 CASTLRIGETGELFF TGCGCCAGCACCCTGAGAATAGGGGAGACCGGGGAGCTGTTTTTT